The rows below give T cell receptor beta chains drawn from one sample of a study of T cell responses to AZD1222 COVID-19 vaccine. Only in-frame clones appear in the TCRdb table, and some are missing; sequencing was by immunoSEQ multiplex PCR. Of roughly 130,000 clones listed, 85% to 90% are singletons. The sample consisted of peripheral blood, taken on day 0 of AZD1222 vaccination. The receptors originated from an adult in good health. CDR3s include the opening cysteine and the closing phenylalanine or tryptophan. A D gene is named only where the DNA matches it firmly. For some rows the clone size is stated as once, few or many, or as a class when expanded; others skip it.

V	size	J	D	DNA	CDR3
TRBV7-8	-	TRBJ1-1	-	TGTGCCAGCAGCTTAGTCTCGGGGAACACTGAAGCTTTCTTT	CASSLVSGNTEAFF
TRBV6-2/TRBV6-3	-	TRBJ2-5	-	TGTGCCAGCAGTTACCGGGCAGGTGAAGAGACCCAGTACTTC	CASSYRAGEETQYF
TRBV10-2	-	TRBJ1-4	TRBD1	TGCGCCAGCAGCCTCCACAGGGGAGACGAAAAACTGTTTTTT	CASSLHRGDEKLFF
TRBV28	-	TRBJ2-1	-	TGTGCCAGCAGTCCCCAATCAGGGCAGGGGCCCTCCTACTCCTACAATGAGCAGTTCTTC	CASSPQSGQGPSYSYNEQFF
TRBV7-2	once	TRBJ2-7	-	TGTGCCAGCAGCTTAAATCTGGGACGTGCTGTCACCTACGAGCAGTACTTC	CASSLNLGRAVTYEQYF
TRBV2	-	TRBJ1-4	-	TGTGCCAGCAGTGGCCCTGTGGGGGAGACAACTAATGAAAAACTGTTTTTT	CASSGPVGETTNEKLFF
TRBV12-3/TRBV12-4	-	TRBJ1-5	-	TGTGCCAGCAGTTTAGGCCCCAATCAGCCCCAGCATTTT	CASSLGPNQPQHF
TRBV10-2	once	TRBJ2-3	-	TGCGCCAGCAGATCGCTCCCCGATACGCAGTATTTT	CASRSLPDTQYF
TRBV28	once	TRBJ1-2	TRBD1	TGTGCCAGCAGTTCAACAGGGGGAAACTATGGCTACACCTTC	CASSSTGGNYGYTF
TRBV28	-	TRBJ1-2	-	TGTGCCAGCAGTTTCACCGGGACAAGTGGCTACACCTTC	CASSFTGTSGYTF
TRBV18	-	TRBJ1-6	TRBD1	TGTGCCAGCTCGCCGGAAGTACAGGGGGATACTAATTCACCCCTCCACTTT	CASSPEVQGDTNSPLHF
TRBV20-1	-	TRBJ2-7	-	TGCAGTGCTAGTCCCGCGGGACAGTCTACCCGGCAGTACTTC	CSASPAGQSTRQYF
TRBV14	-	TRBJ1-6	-	TGTGCCAGCAGCCAGACGGACAGCAATAATTCACCCCTCCACTTT	CASSQTDSNNSPLHF
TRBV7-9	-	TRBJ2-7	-	TGTGCCAGCAGCCCCGGTACCGGGACCGACCTACGTGAGCAGTACTTC	CASSPGTGTDLREQYF
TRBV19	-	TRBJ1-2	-	TGTGCCAGTAGCCTTGTGGGAAGGGAGAACTATGGCTACACCTTC	CASSLVGRENYGYTF
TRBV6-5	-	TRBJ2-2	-	TGTGCCAGCAGGCGGACGGCGAACACCGGGGAGCTGTTTTTT	CASRRTANTGELFF
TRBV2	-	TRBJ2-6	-	TGTGCCAGCAGTGGCGACTCTGGGGCCAACGTCCTGACTTTC	CASSGDSGANVLTF
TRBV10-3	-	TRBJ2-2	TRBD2	TGTGCCATTCTAGCGGGAGGTCCCCTGAACACCGGGGAGCTGTTTTTT	CAILAGGPLNTGELFF
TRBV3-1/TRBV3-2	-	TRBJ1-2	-	TGTGCCAGCAGCCAAGATTTGGGCCGCCGCTATGGCTACACCTTC	CASSQDLGRRYGYTF
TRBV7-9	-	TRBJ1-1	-	TGTGCCAGCAGCCTGACAGCCACTGAAGCTTTCTTT	CASSLTATEAFF
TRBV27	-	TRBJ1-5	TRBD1	TGTGCCAGCAGTTTCCAGGGGGGGCATCAGCCCCAGCATTTT	CASSFQGGHQPQHF
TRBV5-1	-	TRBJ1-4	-	TGCGCCAGCAGCTTGGTCCGGGGGGACGGAACTAATGAAAAACTGTTTTTT	CASSLVRGDGTNEKLFF
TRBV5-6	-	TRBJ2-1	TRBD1	TGTGCCAGCAGCAATTACAGGGGTTTTAATGAGCAGTTCTTC	CASSNYRGFNEQFF
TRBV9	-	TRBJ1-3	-	TGTGCCAGCAGCGCCTACCTCGCCGGGGCTGGAAACACCATATATTTT	CASSAYLAGAGNTIYF
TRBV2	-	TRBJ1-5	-	TGTGCCAGCAGTGCGGGCAGGCGAAATCAGCCCCAGCATTTT	CASSAGRRNQPQHF
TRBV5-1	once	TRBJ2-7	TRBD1	TGCGCCAGCAGCTCTCGGACAGGGGGGAGCTACGAGCAGTACTTC	CASSSRTGGSYEQYF
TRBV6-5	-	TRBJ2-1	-	TGTGCCAGCAGTAACTCTAGACATGGTGAGCAGTTCTTC	CASSNSRHGEQFF
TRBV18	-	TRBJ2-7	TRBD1	TGTGCCAGCTCACCCGGGACAGGGGACTACGAGCAGTACTTC	CASSPGTGDYEQYF
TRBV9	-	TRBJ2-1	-	TGTGCCAGCAGCCCCCGTGATGAGCCCCGCGGCACCTACAATGAGCAGTTCTTC	CASSPRDEPRGTYNEQFF
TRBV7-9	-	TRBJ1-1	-	TGTGCCAGCAGCTTGGGGCAGGCCAATGAAGCTTTCTTT	CASSLGQANEAFF
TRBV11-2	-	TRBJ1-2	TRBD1	TGTGCCAGCAGCTTGGGAAAGGACAGGGGAAGGAGCTACACCTTC	CASSLGKDRGRSYTF
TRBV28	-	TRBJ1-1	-	TGTGCCAGCAGTTTAGGGGTTTTCGGGGAAGCTTTCTTT	CASSLGVFGEAFF
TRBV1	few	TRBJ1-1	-	TGCACCAGCAGCCAAAGGGGACTCCCCCGGGCTGAAGCTTTCTTT	CTSSQRGLPRAEAFF
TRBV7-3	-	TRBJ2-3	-	TGTGCCAGCAGCTCCACAGGAGATACGCAGTATTTT	CASSSTGDTQYF
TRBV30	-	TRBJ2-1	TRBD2	TGTGCCTGGAATCCCAGCGGGATCATCCCGTCCTACAATGAGCAGTTCTTC	CAWNPSGIIPSYNEQFF
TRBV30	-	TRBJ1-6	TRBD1	TGTGCCTGGAGGCCTCGGACAGGGGGGAATTCACCCCTCCACTTT	CAWRPRTGGNSPLHF
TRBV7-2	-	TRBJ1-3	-	TGTGCCAGCAGCTCCATGGGGGCTTGGGCTGGAAACACCATATATTTT	CASSSMGAWAGNTIYF
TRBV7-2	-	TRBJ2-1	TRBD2	TGTGCCAGCAGCCGGGGGGGCGGTTACAATGAGCAGTTCTTC	CASSRGGGYNEQFF
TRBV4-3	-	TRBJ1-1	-	TGCGCCAGCAGCCAAGACAGGGTGGGGACTGAAGCTTTCTTT	CASSQDRVGTEAFF
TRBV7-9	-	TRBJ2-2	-	TGTGCCAGCAGCTTAGAATTTCCAGCCACCGGGGAGCTGTTTTTT	CASSLEFPATGELFF
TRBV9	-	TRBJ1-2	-	TGTGCCAGCAGCGACGCGGACAGCCCTTTAGATGGCTACACCTTC	CASSDADSPLDGYTF
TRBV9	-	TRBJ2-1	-	TGTGCCAGCAGCGCCCGCACCTGGCAGACCAACTCCTACAATGAGCAGTTCTTC	CASSARTWQTNSYNEQFF
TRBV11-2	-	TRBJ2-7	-	TGTGCCAGCAGCTTAGATGAAGTCGAGCAGTACTTC	CASSLDEVEQYF
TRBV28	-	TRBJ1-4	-	TGTGCCAGCAGCCCCACGGGGGCGGATGAAAAACTGTTTTTT	CASSPTGADEKLFF
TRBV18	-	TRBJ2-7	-	TGTGCCAGCTCACCACAATCGACCTATTCCTCCTACGAGCAGTACTTC	CASSPQSTYSSYEQYF
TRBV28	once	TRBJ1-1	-	TGTGCCAGCAGTTTGGGACGGGGGCGTGAAGCTTTCTTT	CASSLGRGREAFF
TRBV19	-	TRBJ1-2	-	TGTGCCAGTAGTCGCGCGGGGGGACCTAACTATGGCTACACCTTC	CASSRAGGPNYGYTF
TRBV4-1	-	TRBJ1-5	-	TGCGCCAGCAGCCATCCCTCAGGGAGGGGCAATCAGCCCCAGCATTTT	CASSHPSGRGNQPQHF
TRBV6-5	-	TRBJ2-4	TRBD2	TGTGCCAGCCGGGTGGGGGGGTCGAACATTCAGTACTTC	CASRVGGSNIQYF
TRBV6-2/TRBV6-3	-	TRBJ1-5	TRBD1	TGTGCCAGCAGTTATCCAGTCCTAGAGACAGGGCTTAATCAGCCCCAGCATTTT	CASSYPVLETGLNQPQHF